This T cell receptor (beta chain) was profiled in a study of Ad26.COV2.S vaccination and SARS-CoV-2 variants (dated by TCRdb to about 2021). Broadly, across the study: Donors in the vaccine arm were drawn from COV1001, a phase I-IIa trial of Ad26.COV2.S in healthy adults that was multicentre, randomized, double-blind and placebo-controlled. Dosing of Ad26.COV2.S was intramuscular, at either 5x10^10 or 1x10^11 viral particles, delivered as one shot or as two shots spaced 56 days apart. TCRbeta repertoire sequencing was used to assess the specificity and breadth of SARS-CoV-2-reactive T cell receptors after Ad26.COV2.S vaccination. The TCR-sequenced set comprised around 32 samples: some 19 Ad26.COV2.S vaccine recipients, 5 placebo recipients and 8 SARS-CoV-2 convalescent individuals. Trial participants were randomized into five groups of five: low-dose or high-dose Ad26.COV2.S given once or twice, or placebo on both occasions. Blinding of investigators to trial group allocation was maintained during experiments and outcome assessment.

Points on this clone: Its cognate antigen has yet to be identified. No quality values exist for individual bases; no much larger clone is one base distant.

Study-level results and caveats: After vaccination, substantial breadth of spike-specific CD8+ and CD4+ T cell responses was reported. Ad26.COV2.S recipients had higher spike-specific TCR breadth than placebo recipients (P = 0.0014). It was noted by the authors that total T cell responses may have been underestimated by the TCR breadth and depth analyses. The study was not powered for comparison of responses between vaccine doses or regimens. Comparable non-spike TCR breadth was observed between vaccine and placebo recipients, consistent with only spike being contained in the vaccine.

The treatment or condition label, as the study defines it: some 20 received Ad26.COV2.S at low or high dose, single or two shots; 5 received placebo; per-sample allocation not given. For vaccine and placebo recipients, the sequenced repertoires came from samples collected on day 63 after the first injection. In Cohort 1b, some 25 adults aged 18-55 years were enrolled at a single site in Boston, USA, between 29 July and 7 August 2020. Ad26.COV2.S consisted of a replication-incompetent adenovirus type 26 vector by which a prefusion-stabilized SARS-CoV-2 spike protein from the original Wuhan strain was expressed. TCRbeta CDR3 regions were sequenced with the immunoSEQ Assay. After extraction, genomic DNA underwent amplification by bias-controlled multiplex PCR, followed by high-throughput sequencing. On the study's bioinformatics: Collapsing and filtering of sequences were performed to quantify the absolute abundance of each unique TCRbeta CDR3 region. T cell fraction was estimated by normalization of TCRbeta template counts to usable DNA, with usable DNA being measured through amplification of reference genes present in all nucleated cells. Repertoire TCRs were annotated as SARS-CoV-2-specific when V gene, CDR3 amino acid sequence and J gene were exactly matched to a known reactive TCR set. MIRA supplied the reference SARS-CoV-2 TCR set, which was filtered for enrichment in COVID-19-positive ImmuneCODE repertoires so that public or cross-reactive TCRs were removed. Based on the MIRA antigens, annotated TCRs were further analysed at the level of specific ORF or position within ORF. Breadth was defined as the number of annotated unique rearrangements divided by the total number of unique productive rearrangements, and depth was defined as the summed frequency of the annotated unique rearrangements. Two-sided Wilcoxon rank-sum tests were used to compare TCR breadth between groups. TCRdb's version of the immuneACCESS table is confined to in-frame rearrangements and falls short of the full clone set. An unresolved V gene accounts for under half of the shortfall where checked; the remainder is of unknown origin. D and trimming come from the DNA, and the V and J calls and clone size come from that table. Recorded for this sample are about half a million clones; 89% of them occurred a single time. The top ten hold 1.7% of the sample.

V drops 1 base and J drops 0 bases, leaving 6 bases in between. CDR1 and CDR2 are read off the germline V gene as LGHNA and YNFKEQ. From its cysteine to its phenylalanine, the CDR3 spans 14 amino acids. Only the CDR3 region is kept as DNA, spanning 42 bases read in frame from base 1. Sequencing was performed on peripheral blood, taken in a trial of Ad26.COV2.S vaccine versus placebo. The chain is assembled from TRBV4-2 and TRBJ1-1; confidence is insufficient to name the D gene. The source is a person between 18 and 59 years old who received the Ad26.COV2.S COVID-19 vaccine or a placebo. In nucleotide form, the sequence is TGTGCCAGCAGCCAAGCGGCCCTGAACACTGAAGCTTTCTTT. Its protein is CASSQAALNTEAFF.